This entry concerns a single T cell receptor beta chain. The sample is drawn from a study of radiotherapy plus CTLA-4 blockade in lung cancer. The CDR3 has 15 amino acids. CDR1 is SGHVS, CDR2 FQNEAQ, per germline. Trimming cost V 4 bases and J 8 bases, with 18 bases left between them. Only in-frame clones appear in the TCRdb table, and some are missing; sequencing was by immunoSEQ multiplex PCR. The data contain tens of thousands of clones, 87% of them singletons. This chain uses TRBV7-8 with TRBJ1-3; no clear D. The receptor's source is a human donor with non-small cell lung cancer that progressed on radiotherapy plus ipilimumab. Material: peripheral blood, obtained from a patient treated with radiotherapy plus ipilimumab. Here the CDR3 reads CASSSLFTFGDTIYF. CDR3 nucleotides: TGTGCCAGCAGCTCCCTTTTTACTTTTGGGGACACCATATATTTT.